This TCR beta chain is drawn from a study of CD4 T cells in relation to SARS-CoV-2 and coronaviruses. Study context: Crossreactive spike epitopes shared across donors were mapped to their HLA restriction.

Sequencing used immunoSEQ multiplex PCR; TCRdb keeps in-frame clones, though not all of them. This sample has 50,000 to 65,000 clones, with approximately 90% found just once. Germline-derived CDR1 and CDR2 are LGHDT and YNNKEL (reference sequence). The CDR3 has 17 residues. Trimming removed 5 bases from V and 4 bases from J; junction bases left unmatched: 14. The sequencing sample was made of naive CD4+ T cells from PBMCs. This sample's subset: naive CD4+ T cells isolated by negative enrichment. This chain uses TRBV3-1 (or the pseudogene TRBV3-2) with TRBJ2-1, with 7 bases identical to TRBD1. The clonotype was recovered from an adult with COVID-19. This chain's CDR3 is CASSSMTGSLRYNEQFF. CDR3 sequence (DNA): TGTGCCAGCAGCTCTATGACAGGGAGCCTGCGATACAATGAGCAGTTCTTC.